This entry lists 24 T cell receptor beta chains sequenced from one sample in a study of regulatory T cells in long-lasting Graves disease. The time point is: persistent/refractory GD, antithyroid drugs over 5 years with positive TRAb. Making the TCR library involved RNA that had been extracted from PBMCs. Arm-PCR of CDR3 regions with iRepertoire HTBI primers generated TCR beta libraries. A single record per CDR3 protein comes from TCRdb applying MiXCR to the multiplex PCR reads. The table has a few hundred thousand distinct CDR3 sequences, 20% to 25% seen once. The source material was peripheral blood mononuclear cells (PBMCs), sampled when the disease was refractory, from a patient treated with antithyroid drugs. Receptors originate from a female donor with Graves disease.

The gene calls are TRBV20-1 and TRBJ1-3; D not resolved. The CDR3 has 13 amino acids. Germline V gene lookup returns CDR1 DFQATT and CDR2 SNEGSKA (reference sequence). Trimming shortened V by 4 bases and J by 4 bases, and 11 bases separated the two germline ends. The CDR3 spells CSATRTPGNTIYF. The CDR3 nucleotides read TGCAGTGCTACAAGAACCCCCGGAAACACCATATATTTT.

This clonotype was seen repeatedly, ten times or more. The chain joins TRBV2 to TRBJ1-6; 7 bases line up with TRBD1. Germline CDR1 and CDR2: SNHLY and FYNNEI. The CDR3 has 15 amino acids. Trimming took 6 bases from V and 7 from J; bases not matched to a gene: 9. CDR3 in amino acids: CASSKTGMANSPLHF. The CDR3 DNA reads TGTGCCAGCAGCAAGACAGGGATGGCAAATTCACCCCTCCACTTT.

The chain carries TRBV28 and TRBJ2-7, with D perhaps given as TRBD1 or TRBD2 (5 bases each). With 10 bases removed from V and 6 bases from J, the gap between germline ends came to 25 bases. Germline CDR1 and CDR2: MDHEN and SYDVKM. This CDR3 is built from 15 residues. This CDR3 is CANRPDSGLLSEQYF. DNA of the CDR3: TGTGCCAACAGGCCCGACAGTGGACTTTTGAGCGAGCAGTACTTC.

The chain employs TRBV5-1 and TRBJ2-7; 10 bases are a match to TRBD1. The ends lost 3 bases at V and 7 bases at J; junction bases unmatched: 7. CDR3 length: 14 amino acids. In germline, CDR1 is SGHRS, CDR2 YFSETQ. The CDR3, as DNA: TGCGCCAGCAGCTACGGGACAGGGGACGGTGAGCAGTACTTC. This translates into CASSYGTGDGEQYF.

This chain links TRBV2 with TRBJ2-7, with 10 nucleotides matching TRBD1. From germline, CDR1 is SNHLY and CDR2 FYNNEI. The CDR3 has 15 amino acids. V lost 6 bases, J lost 3 bases, and 8 bases stayed unmatched. The DNA of the CDR3 is TGTGCCAGCAGCGAAACCGGGACAGGGGACTACGAGCAGTACTTC. Protein: CASSETGTGDYEQYF.

CDR3: CASSLGQDEKLFF. CDR3 bases: TGTGCCAGCAGCTTGGGACAGGATGAAAAACTGTTTTTT. V usage is TRBV5-5 and J usage is TRBJ1-4; D is possibly TRBD1 (6 bases). The CDR3 consists of 13 residues. CDR1 SGHKS and CDR2 YYEKEE come from the germline V gene (reference sequence). V was shortened by 0 bases and J by 6 bases, with 6 bases between the two germline ends.

This clonotype was recorded a few times. The chain combines TRBV5-6 with TRBJ2-5, with 7 nucleotides matching TRBD2. From germline, CDR1 is SGHDT and CDR2 YYEEEE. This CDR3 is 16 amino acids long. J gave up 2 bases and V 4 bases, and 11 bases lay outside the gene matches. The CDR3 nucleotides read TGTGCCAGCAGCCCCCGGACTAGACAGATTCAAGAGACCCAGTACTTC. Residues: CASSPRTRQIQETQYF.

In this sample, this clonotype turned up a few times. The chain uses TRBV4-1 and TRBJ1-1; D might be TRBD1 (5 bases). From germline, CDR1 is MGHRA and CDR2 YSYEKL. V gave up 6 bases and J gave up 4 bases, with 15 bases separating them. The CDR3 consists of 14 residues. Written as DNA, the CDR3 is TGCGCCAGCAGTTTACCGGTGAGGGGCACTGAAGCTTTCTTT. It is translated as CASSLPVRGTEAFF.

The J gene is TRBJ1-4, the V gene TRBV19, with D hard to call. This CDR3 comprises 13 residues. V lost 6 bases and J 5 bases, leaving 10 bases between the germline ends. Per the germline V gene, CDR1 is LNHDA and CDR2 is SQIVND (reference sequence). This CDR3 is CASSRQKNEKLFF. The CDR3 nucleotides read TGTGCCAGTAGCCGGCAGAAGAATGAAAAACTGTTTTTT. Using reference TRBV19 and TRBJ1-4 for the parts outside the CDR3, the full variable domain is DGGITQSPKYLFRKEGQNVTLSCEQNLNHDAMYWYRQDPGQGLRLIYYSQIVNDFQKGDIAEGYSVSREKKESFPLTVTSAQKNPTAFYLCASSRQKNEKLFFGSGTQLSVL.

This clonotype has ten or more counts. V gene TRBV6-1 combines with J gene TRBJ1-2; 9 bases align to TRBD1. The CDR3 loop spans 17 amino acids. Germline V gene lookup returns CDR1 MNHNS and CDR2 SASEGT. The trim removed 6 bases at V and 2 bases at J, leaving 13 bases unmatched. The CDR3 loop reads CASRPWDRDKLNYGYTF. CDR3 in DNA: TGTGCCAGCAGACCCTGGGACAGGGACAAACTCAACTATGGCTACACCTTC.

This clonotype turned up a few times. The CDR3 DNA is TGTGCCAGCAGCCAACCCCTGGGGGTTTACTATGGCTACACCTTC. It is translated as CASSQPLGVYYGYTF. The chain joins TRBV3-1 to TRBJ1-2, with D possibly matching TRBD1 (5 bases). Trimming took 2 bases from V and 3 from J, leaving 13 bases between them. This CDR3 contains 15 residues. Germline loops: CDR1 LGHDT, CDR2 YNNKEL (reference sequence).

The chain employs TRBV3-1 and TRBJ1-1; D might be TRBD1 (5 bases). Per the germline V gene, CDR1 is LGHDT and CDR2 is YNNKEL (reference sequence). V lost 1 base and J lost 9, with 12 bases in between. There are 13 residues in the CDR3. The CDR3 region is CASSQARQSQAFF. CDR3 bases: TGTGCCAGCAGCCAAGCTCGACAGAGCCAAGCTTTCTTT.

This clonotype was seen repeatedly, ten times or more. The genes are TRBV2 and TRBJ1-1; D not resolved. From germline, CDR1 is SNHLY and CDR2 FYNNEI. This CDR3 has 14 amino acids. With 0 bases removed from V and 4 bases from J, the gap between germline ends came to 9 bases. The CDR3: CASSEARVGTEAFF. The CDR3 nucleotides are TGTGCCAGCAGTGAAGCGAGGGTGGGCACTGAAGCTTTCTTT.

Only a few counts were recorded for this clonotype. The V and J genes are TRBV2 and TRBJ2-3, with D maybe TRBD2 (5 bases). Germline CDR1 reads SNHLY; CDR2 reads FYNNEI. V was trimmed by 8 bases and J by 5 bases, leaving 11 bases between them. This CDR3 is built from 12 residues. The CDR3 sequence is CASHSRGDTQYF. The DNA of the CDR3 is TGTGCCAGCCACAGTCGGGGAGATACGCAGTATTTT.

Regarding this clonotype: Compared with germline, one end of the junction differs, possibly owing to a read error. This sequence joins TRBV9 and TRBJ2-5, with 9 bases matching TRBD1. The CDR3 contains 16 residues. Germline CDR1 and CDR2: SGDLS and YYNGEE. CDR3 sequence reads: CASSPSPGTGKETQYF. The CDR3 DNA sequence: TGTGCCAGCAGCCCCAGTCCCGGGACAGGGAAAGAAACCCAGTACTTC.

This clonotype has just a few counts. The V gene is TRBV5-1, the J gene TRBJ1-1, with D possibly TRBD1 on 6 matching bases. V was pared by 0 bases and J by 8 bases, with 14 bases between. Germline V gene lookup returns CDR1 SGHRS and CDR2 YFSETQ. The CDR3 consists of 14 residues. CDR3 residues: CASSLAGQGREAFF. In nucleotides, the CDR3 is TGCGCCAGCAGCTTGGCCGGGCAGGGGAGGGAAGCTTTCTTT.

This clonotype was detected only a few times. The chain is built from TRBV3-1 and TRBJ2-7, with a tentative D call TRBD1 (5 bases). V was clipped by 4 bases and J by 3 bases, with 13 bases between them. The germline V gene has CDR1 LGHDT and CDR2 YNNKEL (reference sequence). The CDR3 totals 14 residues. CDR3 in amino acids: CASSLQVGHYEQYF. Written as DNA, the CDR3 is TGTGCCAGCAGCCTGCAGGTGGGGCACTACGAGCAGTACTTC.

This clonotype has at least ten counts. The chain combines TRBV3-1 with TRBJ2-7; D not resolved. The CDR3 covers 11 residues. Trimming pared 1 base from V and 6 bases from J, leaving 4 bases between. Germline V gene lookup returns CDR1 LGHDT and CDR2 YNNKEL (reference sequence). CDR3: CASSQGSEQYF. CDR3 DNA: TGTGCCAGCAGCCAAGGATCCGAGCAGTACTTC.

The chain links TRBV7-9 to TRBJ2-5; 8 nucleotides match TRBD1. The last part of the DNA fits TRBJ2-1 better; the J call may be wrong. The germline V gene encodes CDR1 SEHNR and CDR2 FQNEAQ (reference sequence). This CDR3 comprises 14 residues. CDR3 bases: TGTGCCAGCAGCTTAGGGACAGGGAATTACGAGCAGTTCTTC. This translates into CASSLGTGNYEQFF.

This clonotype showed up just a few times. This chain links TRBV28 with TRBJ2-6; TRBD1 matches 9 bases. Germline CDR1 and CDR2: MDHEN and SYDVKM. J gave up 0 bases and V 10 bases, and 7 bases lay outside the gene matches. CDR3 size: 16 residues. The CDR3 sequence is CAITGGFSSGANVLTF. In DNA form, the CDR3 reads TGTGCCATCACAGGGGGCTTCAGCTCTGGGGCCAACGTCCTGACTTTC. Supplemented by reference TRBV28 and TRBJ2-6, the full variable domain reads DVKVTQSSRYLVKRTGEKVFLECVQDMDHENMFWYRQDPGLGLRLIYFSYDVKMKEKGDIPEGYSVSREKKERFSLILESASTNQTSMYLCAITGGFSSGANVLTFGAGSRLTVL.

There are many counts of this clonotype. This chain links TRBV12-3 or TRBV12-4 with TRBJ1-1; tentatively, D is TRBD1 (5 bases). The CDR3 has 15 residues. Deletions cut 3 bases from V and 11 bases from J, with 22 bases between. CDR3 in amino acids: CASSFQVFTARGAFF. In DNA, the CDR3 is TGTGCCAGCAGTTTTCAGGTTTTCACCGCGCGGGGGGCTTTCTTT.

The CDR3, as DNA: TGTGCCAGCAGCTCCAACAGGGACGGAAACACCATATATTTT. Protein product: CASSSNRDGNTIYF. The chain is built from TRBV9 and TRBJ1-3, with D maybe TRBD1 (6 bases). CDR1 and CDR2 from the germline V gene are SGDLS and YYNGEE. Trimming took 4 bases from V and 4 from J, leaving 12 bases between them. The CDR3 is made up of 14 amino acids.

This clonotype showed up many times. The chain's CDR3 is CASRLRGGRSSYEQYF. The CDR3 DNA reads as TGTGCCAGCAGACTCCGGGGCGGGAGAAGCTCCTACGAGCAGTACTTC. The chain is built from TRBV7-2 and TRBJ2-7; 7 bases are shared with TRBD2. The ends lost 6 bases at V and 0 bases at J; junction bases unmatched: 11. This CDR3 contains 16 residues. Per the germline V gene, CDR1 is SGHTA and CDR2 is FQGNSA.

This clonotype turned up a few times. V and J are TRBV7-2 and TRBJ1-2, with TRBD1 matching 12 bases. In germline, CDR1 is SGHTA, CDR2 FQGNSA. V dropped 2 bases and J dropped 7; count of bases not matched to a gene: 5. This CDR3 has 15 residues. Here the CDR3 reads CASSLPGQGAGGYTF. The CDR3 DNA follows: TGTGCCAGCAGCTTACCGGGACAGGGGGCAGGTGGCTACACCTTC.